This T cell receptor beta chain is from a study of cytomegalovirus exposure and HLA in healthy donors (dated by TCRdb to about 2017). With respect to the entire study: According to an earlier analysis of several hundred of the donors, some 180 million T cells yielded 120 million or so unique TCR beta sequences and approximately 300 Gb of sequence data. Approximately 310 gigabases of sequencing data and about 92 million unique TCR sequences made up an early release that covered 640 HLA-typed donors. Of the 300 to 400 genotyped donors, around 81% fell in the genetic ancestry cluster associated with self-reported Caucasian donors. The study aimed to test whether signatures of past pathogen exposure could be identified by cataloging public T cell receptors. The study used immunosequencing to profile the T cell repertoires of 666 subjects and linked those repertoires to cytomegalovirus serostatus. A separate validation cohort of roughly 130 different subjects was used in addition to the roughly 620-subject first cohort. To predict cytomegalovirus infection status, the study combined high-throughput TCR immunosequencing, statistical association of individual TCRs with disease status, and machine learning. In a later analysis, previously published TCR beta repertoires from 666 donors were re-analyzed and high-resolution HLA genotyping was added so that TCR occurrence patterns could be studied. The later analysis used no new phenotypic data to find candidate immune exposures, relying instead on TCR beta sequences and their occurrence across donors. In an earlier analysis of roughly 540 of the donors, high-throughput TCR beta sequencing was used to judge whether each TCR beta V gene segment behaved as functional or pseudogenic. Donor age, sex, ethnicity and CMV serostatus were compiled alongside the repertoire data. A later genetic analysis used genome-wide SNP genotypes for about 60% of the 666 donors, treating that subset as a discovery cohort. All discovery cohort repertoires had been generated on a single sequencing platform. HLA typing included class I and class II loci at four-digit resolution. Typing coverage varied by locus: about 629-630 donors for A, B, C, DRB1 and DQB1; approximately 520 for DQA1; about 570 for DPA1; 400 to 480 for DPB1. A handful of DR-DQ haplotypes were handled as single units for association and clustering because linkage in the cohort was strong. Among some 400 genotyped donors of the cohort, an average of approximately 250,000 unique TCR beta nucleotide sequences were sequenced per donor, about a sixth of them non-productive. Beyond this particular receptor, the publication reports: According to a later analysis, most CMV-associated TCR beta chains appeared to be HLA-restricted, and the HLA associations seemed to be driven largely by CMV exposure. About 15 rarely observed V segments, including chromosome 9 orphons, were excluded from the earlier analysis of some 590 of the donors because counts were too low. Correlated functional status among segregating V segments might be attributable to linkage disequilibrium, but an unknown experimental factor could not be ruled out. Compared with equally common non-associated chains, HLA-associated TCR beta chains in a later analysis were more clonally expanded and had lower generation probabilities. In the study, 150 to 200 TCR beta chains were listed as associated with cytomegalovirus. The authors suggested that the approach could potentially be extended to other disease states and immunological phenotypes. The only immune exposure information available for the cohort was CMV serostatus. A further reported finding was that TCR beta sequences accurately predicted the HLA-A and HLA-B alleles for most subjects in the first cohort. According to a later analysis, parvovirus B19, influenza, CMV and Epstein-Barr virus appeared linked to several top co-occurrence clusters. In a later genetic analysis, a missense DCLRE1C variant was associated with V-gene and J-gene trimming of TCR beta chains, and the association was replicated in an independent cohort. A later analysis found that TCR association rates varied across HLA loci, with DRB1 alleles showing the most associated TCRs and HLA-C alleles the fewest. A later genetic analysis reported fewer N-insertions in productive TCRs among donors in an Asian-associated ancestry cluster than the approximately 670-donor mean. A few of the identified cytomegalovirus-associated TCR beta chains were confirmed in vitro to be specific for cytomegalovirus antigens. A group of highly shared sequence variants was considered likely to be a technical artifact of the sequencing pipeline. Strong co-occurrence of HLA alleles, especially DR and DQ, made assigning TCR associations to individual alleles difficult. At a false discovery rate of 0.05, a later analysis linked approximately 18,000 TCR beta sequences to specific HLA alleles. The cohort was sequenced for TCR beta chains only, and without alpha or paired-chain data the features that could be detected were limited. The classifier was reported to diagnose cytomegalovirus status with high specificity and sensitivity in both the original cohort and the validation cohort. Across donors, most TCR sequences were observed very rarely, whereas some public TCRs were present in many individuals. HLA typing was unavailable for some donors at each locus, so association tests used only the typed subset. Because the 87-base-pair reads could not distinguish some IMGT-functional V segments, including TRBV6-2 and TRBV6-3, those segments were excluded. An earlier analysis of roughly 570 of the donors showed that most TCR beta V segments appeared in productive rearrangements either about 90% or about 30% of the time, which broadly matched IMGT annotations. The presence/absence analyses assumed that sequencing depth was roughly uniform across donors, and that assumption may not be true.

Library preparation employed the immunoSEQ multiplex PCR assay. The multiplex PCR relied on a mix of 60 forward primers for TCR Vbeta segments and 13 reverse primers for TCR Jbeta segments. A multiplex PCR assay on genomic DNA amplified the CDR3 region of rearranged TCR beta genes. The Illumina HiSeq System was used to sequence the amplified TCR beta libraries as 87-base-pair reads. Under the source paper's analysis protocol: Across the 500 to 850 repertoires, a later analysis counted tens of millions of unique TCR beta chains, some 11 million of which were shared by at least two donors. Raw reads were error-corrected and collapsed into unique sequences with a nearest-neighbor algorithm that merged closely related sequences to remove PCR and sequencing errors. CDR3 sequences were aligned to IMGT reference sequences to assign V, D and J gene segments. For a sequence to be retained, at least a six-nucleotide match to both a V gene segment and a J gene segment was required. A rearrangement counted as productive if the CDR3 had no stop codons and remained in frame with V and J, and every other rearrangement counted as non-productive. CDR3 was defined by IMGT convention, running from the second conserved V-encoded cysteine to the conserved J-encoded phenylalanine. The earlier analysis of approximately 500 of the donors excluded sequences that lacked an unambiguous match to a single V gene segment. In an earlier analysis of 587 of the donors, a V segment was called functional when productive rearrangements were above 56.7%, and segregating when the standard deviation between donors exceeded 5%. A statistical classification framework was developed to diagnose cytomegalovirus status using the catalog of TCR beta chain sequences. In a later analysis, V and J genes were assigned by comparing TCR nucleotide sequences against IMGT/GENE-DB human TR gene sequences. Using the TCRdist pipeline, a later analysis assigned CDR3 sequences along with most-parsimonious VDJ recombination scenarios. In a later analysis, every TCR beta chain was defined by the combination of its CDR3 amino acid sequence and its V-gene family, and reads without a unique V-gene family were dropped. A later analysis removed 550 to 650 highly shared, low-generation-probability nucleotide sequences to deal with suspected cross-contamination and a sequencing artifact. In a later analysis, a clonal expansion index for each public chain was calculated from normalized within-repertoire ranks of inferred template counts. In a later analysis, generation probabilities were computed with a VDJ recombination model fitted to out-of-frame rearrangements, and the resulting probabilities were checked against IGoR. Hypergeometric tests were used in a later analysis to score TCR-TCR, TCR-HLA and TCR-CMV co-occurrence, with a repertoire-size bias correction applied to the TCR pairs. To estimate false discovery rates, a later analysis permuted the HLA or CMV assignments 20 times. In a later analysis, co-occurring TCRs were grouped using DBSCAN, with TCRdist sequence similarity added in when clustering inside HLA-allele-positive subsets. Repertoires with fewer than 30,000 or more than 120,000 public chains were left out of co-occurrence clustering, as were about 5 repertoires with anomalous nucleotide sharing. Entries here come from immuneACCESS through TCRdb and include only in-frame sequences with V and J called. Some clones fail to appear in such tables; in the studies checked, an unresolved V gene covers under half of the shortfall, and the cause of the remainder is unknown. V, J and clone size are those of that table, while D and trimming were read from the DNA. Counted in this sample were some 13,000 clones; over 55% of them appeared once. Of the sample, approximately 19% falls within the top ten clones.

Comments on this clone: The specificity of this receptor is unknown. Per-nucleotide qualities are absent, and no much larger clonotype sits a single base away.

The cohort was made up of several hundred healthy bone marrow donors. All cohort members were sampled while nominally healthy, although unrecorded immune exposures were likely present. The donor was CMV seropositive and belonged to the group of 250 to 300 seropositive cohort members. Each donor provided a peripheral blood sample, and peripheral blood mononuclear cells were used for TCR beta sequencing. Genomic DNA extraction from the blood cell samples was performed with the Qiagen DNeasy Blood Extraction Kit. V lost 2 bases and J lost 4 bases; the stretch between them is 8 bases long. From the cysteine through the phenylalanine, the CDR3 covers 13 amino acids. The kept DNA is CDR3 alone, 39 bases in frame from the first base. In the germline V gene, CDR1 corresponds to MDHEN and CDR2 to SYDVKM.

The receptor comes from a woman aged 45-65 years in good health and CMV-seropositive. Sample: PBMCs. The rearranged chain carries TRBV28 and TRBJ1-2; the D region possibly corresponds to TRBD1 (5 bases align). The DNA sequence reads TGTGCCAGCAGTTTACTAGGGGCCTATGGCTACACCTTC. It translates to CASSLLGAYGYTF.